This T cell receptor (beta chain) came from a study of T-cell memory formation after mild COVID-19. The CDR3 consists of 15 residues. The germline V gene encodes CDR1 KGHSH and CDR2 LQKENI. V trimming: 1 base; J trimming: 5 bases; junction bases outside the gene matches: 7. Study-level results: There was a balanced CD4/CD8 profile in clones contracting day 15 to 85, and later expanders leaned CD4+. Mostly located in CM and EM were contracting CD4+ clones, with contracting CD8+ clones located in EMRA. Within pre-infection memory, some responding clones were found, suggesting cross-reactive memory joined.

Turning to this clonotype: The antigen is unknown.

TCRdb fed the 5' RACE reads into MiXCR, producing one record per CDR3 protein. The sample contains hundreds of thousands of distinct CDR3 sequences, roughly 19% of which appear only once. This TCR was recovered from a man aged 18-30 years who had mild COVID-19 (a few samples of this study predate the infection). Cell type and time point are not known. The sequenced sample was PBMCs or a T cell subset sorted from them (not recorded which). The chain combines TRBV18 with TRBJ2-7, with 8 bases lining up with TRBD1. DNA for the CDR3: TGTGCCAGCTCACCACGGCAGGGGGCAACGAACGAGCAGTACTTC. The encoded protein is CASSPRQGATNEQYF.